One and the same sample provided the 15 T cell receptor beta chains below, sequenced in a study of cytomegalovirus exposure and HLA in healthy donors (dated by TCRdb to the late 2010s). Library generation was performed with the immunoSEQ multiplex PCR assay. For the multiplex PCR, a mixture combining 60 forward primers for TCR Vbeta segments and 13 reverse primers for TCR Jbeta segments was used. TCRdb's version of the immuneACCESS table is confined to in-frame rearrangements and falls short of the full clone set. An unresolved V gene accounts for under half of the shortfall where checked; the remainder is of unknown origin. This sample gives about 37,000 clones in total; around two thirds of them show up just once. Roughly 6% of the sample is taken by the ten largest. The sample was PBMCs. These receptors all stem from a man aged 25-40 years in good health and CMV-seronegative.

This CDR3 reads CASSPSGGLAGSTDTQYF. The CDR3 nucleotides are TGTGCCAGCTCACCATCCGGGGGACTAGCGGGGAGCACAGATACGCAGTATTTT. The gene calls are TRBV18 and TRBJ2-3, with 13 bases that match TRBD2. The germline gives CDR1 KGHSH, CDR2 LQKENI. CDR3 length: 18 residues. The V and J ends lost 2 bases and 0 bases, in that order; junction bases with no gene match: 5.

V usage is TRBV2 and J usage is TRBJ2-7; 7 positions agree with TRBD1. CDR3 length equals 12 residues. V was pared by 4 bases and J by 5 bases, with 2 bases of the junction left unmatched. Per germline, CDR1 SNHLY and CDR2 FYNNEI. CDR3 DNA sequence: TGTGCCAGCAGTGGAGACAGGGACGAGCAGTACTTC. Its protein is CASSGDRDEQYF.

A single count supports this clone. V is TRBV6-6 and J is TRBJ1-1, with TRBD1 matching 10 bases. J gave up 7 bases and V 0 bases, and 5 bases lay outside the gene matches. Germline-derived CDR1 and CDR2 are MNHNY and SVGAGI (reference sequence). The CDR3 extends over 15 amino acids. The CDR3 bases are TGTGCCAGCAGTTACTCCCCGGGACAGGGGAGTGAAGCTTTCTTT. Translating it yields CASSYSPGQGSEAFF.

The rearrangement links TRBV5-4 to TRBJ2-7; 9 bases align to TRBD2. Germline V gene lookup returns CDR1 SGHNT and CDR2 YYREEE (reference sequence). Germline trimming cut 0 bases from V and 3 bases from J; bases unmatched to any gene: 7. The CDR3 is 16 amino acids. In DNA form, the CDR3 reads TGTGCCAGCAGCTTGGGATCTAGCGGGAAAAACTACGAGCAGTACTTC. Translation: CASSLGSSGKNYEQYF.

A note on this clone: Compared with germline, one end of the junction differs, possibly owing to a read error. The V call is TRBV19, the J call TRBJ1-2, with 9 nucleotides matching TRBD1. The CDR3 sequence is 14 residues long. CDR1 is LNHDA and CDR2 is SQIVND in the germline V gene (reference sequence). CDR3 sequence reads: CASTGQGRSYGYPF. In nucleotides, the CDR3 is TGTGCCAGTACCGGACAGGGGAGAAGCTATGGCTACCCCTTC.

Notes on this clone: At one boundary the junction diverges from the germline segment, which might be a read error. Other DNA sequences in this sample translate to the same CDR3. The DNA of the CDR3 is TGTGCCAGCAGCGTGACAGCAAACACTGAAGCCTTCTTT. Protein: CASSVTANTEAFF. This chain joins TRBV9 and TRBJ1-1; tentative D call: TRBD1 (5 bases). This CDR3 is 13 amino acids long. Looked up from germline, CDR1 is SGDLS and CDR2 is YYNGEE.

This clone was recorded a few times. The chain employs TRBV10-1 and TRBJ2-5, with 12 bases matching TRBD1. The CDR3 contains 16 residues. CDR1 is WNHNN and CDR2 is SYGVQD in the germline V gene (reference sequence). V lost 6 bases to trimming and J lost 4 bases; unmatched junction nucleotides: 9. DNA of the CDR3: TGCGCCAGCAGCTACCAACGGGACAGGGGGCTAGAGACCCAGTACTTC. Translation: CASSYQRDRGLETQYF.

This clone was detected only once. The gene calls are TRBV27 and TRBJ1-1; tentatively, D is TRBD1 (6 bases). V was pared by 6 bases and J by 7 bases, with 24 bases between. The CDR3 has 16 amino acids. Germline-derived CDR1 and CDR2 are MNHEY and SMNVEV (reference sequence). CDR3 sequence: CASRPYRALQGVEAFF. CDR3 in DNA: TGTGCCAGCAGACCCTATCGGGCGTTACAGGGTGTTGAAGCTTTCTTT.

This chain joins TRBV10-1 and TRBJ2-1, with TRBD1 matching 9 bases. The CDR3 totals 14 residues. Germline loops: CDR1 WNHNN, CDR2 SYGVQD (reference sequence). V lost 3 bases, J lost 13 bases, and 10 bases stayed unmatched. The CDR3 DNA reads TGCGCCAGCAGTGATACAAGACCGGGACAGGGCCAGTTCTTC. This encodes CASSDTRPGQGQFF.

Here the CDR3 DNA reads TGTGCCAGCAGCTTTTTCGGGCTAGCGGAGCTCACAGATACGCAGTATTTT. Its protein is CASSFFGLAELTDTQYF. This chain links TRBV7-8 with TRBJ2-3; 7 nucleotides match TRBD2. Trimming at V came to 3 bases and at J to 2 bases, leaving 11 bases not matched to a gene. The germline V gene has CDR1 SGHVS and CDR2 FQNEAQ. The CDR3 is 17 amino acids.

The V gene is TRBV9, the J gene TRBJ1-2; no definite D call. The length of the CDR3 is 17 residues. Trimming stripped 0 bases from V and 2 bases from J, with 17 bases between. The V gene's germline CDR1 is SGDLS and CDR2 YYNGEE. The CDR3 DNA follows: TGTGCCAGCAGCGTAGAACCGGCGATGGCAGGAAACTATGGCTACACCTTC. Its protein is CASSVEPAMAGNYGYTF.

The sample holds one count of this clone. The chain employs TRBV7-8 and TRBJ2-3, with D maybe TRBD2 (6 bases). The CDR3 totals 16 residues. Germline V lookup: CDR1 SGHVS, CDR2 FQNEAQ. The V end was cut by 2 bases, the J end by 1 base, with 13 bases between. The CDR3: CASSLPPGLRTDTQYF. CDR3 DNA: TGTGCCAGCAGCTTACCACCGGGACTCCGCACAGATACGCAGTATTTT.

The CDR3 DNA reads as TGCGCCAGCAGCCAAGATCCCAGGGCTCAGGGCACTGAAGCTTTCTTT. Translation gives CASSQDPRAQGTEAFF. This chain connects TRBV4-1 to TRBJ1-1; the D gene is possibly TRBD1 (5 bases). V was pared by 0 bases and J by 4 bases, with 15 bases between. CDR3 length: 16 amino acids. Germline loops: CDR1 MGHRA, CDR2 YSYEKL.

Points on this clone: Different DNA sequences within this sample yield the same CDR3. This rearrangement joins TRBV5-1 to TRBJ2-5; D gene ambiguous. V lost 3 bases and J 2 bases, leaving 2 bases between the germline ends. The CDR3 extends over 11 amino acids. CDR1 and CDR2 (germline): SGHRS, YFSETQ. CDR3 amino acids: CASSSQETQYF. CDR3 in DNA: TGCGCCAGCAGCTCACAAGAGACCCAGTACTTC. Looking up the rest from reference TRBV5-1 and TRBJ2-5 gives the full variable domain: KAGVTQTPRYLIKTRGQQVTLSCSPISGHRSVSWYQQTPGQGLQFLFEYFSETQRNKGNFPGRFSGRQFSNSRSEMNVSTLELGDSALYLCASSSQETQYFGPGTRLLVL.

This clone was counted once. V usage is TRBV6-6 and J usage is TRBJ2-1; D remains unclear. The CDR3 covers 14 residues. From germline, CDR1 is MNHNY and CDR2 SVGAGI (reference sequence). The CDR3 protein is CALSGPSSYNEQFF. The DNA of the CDR3 is TGTGCTCTTTCTGGTCCGAGCTCCTACAATGAGCAGTTCTTC.